The rows below give T cell receptor beta chains drawn from one sample of a study of cytomegalovirus exposure and HLA in healthy donors. Generated by immunoSEQ multiplex PCR, the TCRdb table keeps only in-frame clones and is missing some. The data contain around 80,000 clones, over 60% of them singletons. The specimen sequenced was PBMCs. Receptors originate from a male donor in good health and CMV-seropositive. Each CDR3 is given with its conserved first and last residue. The D gene is left open where the match is weak. Size is stated for part of the rows, as once, few or many counts, or as a class when the clone is expanded.

TRBJ2-7	-	-	TRBV28	CASSFGERPGIGEQYF	TGTGCCAGCAGTTTTGGGGAGCGGCCGGGGATCGGAGAGCAGTACTTC
TRBJ2-1	-	-	TRBV15	CATRTEETRDEQFF	TGTGCCACCAGAACGGAAGAAACCAGGGATGAGCAGTTCTTC
TRBJ1-1	TRBD1	-	TRBV28	CASSFDRADTEAFF	TGTGCCAGCAGTTTCGACAGGGCGGACACTGAAGCTTTCTTT
TRBJ2-1	TRBD2	once	TRBV28	CASSGQTSGGSNSYNEQFF	TGTGCCAGCAGTGGGCAGACTAGCGGGGGGTCCAACTCCTACAATGAGCAGTTCTTC
TRBJ2-5	-	-	TRBV12-1	CASSFGGGRAGTQYF	TGTGCCAGCAGCTTTGGGGGCGGGAGGGCTGGGACCCAGTACTTC
TRBJ2-3	TRBD2	-	TRBV2	CASSEPSGSTDTQYF	TGTGCCAGCAGTGAACCTAGCGGGAGTACAGATACGCAGTATTTT
TRBJ2-1	TRBD2	few	TRBV6-5	CASRESGRGNNEQFF	TGTGCCAGCAGAGAAAGCGGGAGGGGCAACAATGAGCAGTTCTTC
TRBJ1-6	-	-	TRBV29-1	CSVLTGNPPLHF	TGCAGCGTCCTTACAGGGAATCCACCCCTCCACTTT
TRBJ2-1	-	-	TRBV28	CVSSRQPQNEQFF	TGTGTCAGCAGCCGACAGCCCCAAAATGAGCAGTTCTTC
TRBJ2-4	-	once	TRBV19	CASSIGGTLAKNIQYF	TGTGCCAGTAGTATCGGCGGAACGCTAGCCAAAAACATTCAGTACTTC
TRBJ1-1	-	few	TRBV5-1	CASRAGQETEAFF	TGCGCCAGCAGAGCAGGGCAGGAGACTGAAGCTTTCTTT
TRBJ2-2	TRBD2	-	TRBV5-4	CASSSDSGRARTGELFF	TGTGCCAGCAGCTCAGATAGCGGGAGGGCCCGCACCGGGGAGCTGTTTTTT
TRBJ1-5	TRBD1	-	TRBV9	CASSPGQGSNQPQHF	TGTGCCAGCAGCCCCGGACAGGGAAGCAATCAGCCCCAGCATTTT
TRBJ1-5	-	-	TRBV5-4	CASSFLGDNQPQHF	TGTGCCAGCAGCTTCTTGGGAGACAATCAGCCCCAGCATTTT
TRBJ2-5	-	-	TRBV2	CASRRTIQETQYF	TGTGCCAGCAGACGGACAATCCAAGAGACCCAGTACTTC
TRBJ1-6	-	-	TRBV27	CASRSGGLSSYNSPLHF	TGTGCCAGCAGGTCGGGGGGCCTCAGCTCCTATAATTCACCCCTCCACTTT
TRBJ1-5	TRBD1	-	TRBV27	CASSFGTGGNQPQHF	TGTGCCAGCAGTTTCGGGACAGGGGGAAATCAGCCCCAGCATTTT
TRBJ2-1	-	-	TRBV27	CASSFEGGANEQFF	TGTGCCAGCAGTTTCGAGGGAGGAGCTAATGAGCAGTTCTTC
TRBJ2-5	TRBD1	-	TRBV2	CASRGDRAQETQYF	TGTGCCAGCAGGGGCGACAGGGCCCAAGAGACCCAGTACTTC
TRBJ2-7	-	-	TRBV5-4	CASSLTGVEQYF	TGTGCCAGCAGCTTGACGGGAGTCGAGCAGTACTTC
TRBJ2-7	TRBD1	-	TRBV7-9	CASSLGGQGTYEQYF	TGTGCCAGCAGCTTAGGAGGACAGGGAACTTACGAGCAGTACTTC
TRBJ1-1	-	-	TRBV18	CASSPSAEAFF	TGTGCCAGCTCGCCGTCGGCTGAAGCTTTCTTT
TRBJ1-1	-	-	TRBV25-1	CASSLGGGVGAFF	TGTGCCAGCAGCTTGGGAGGGGGGGTTGGAGCTTTCTTT
TRBJ2-3	TRBD2	-	TRBV11-2	CASSLDRNSGTQTDTQYF	TGTGCCAGCAGCTTAGATCGGAATAGCGGGACCCAAACAGATACGCAGTATTTT
TRBJ2-1	TRBD2	-	TRBV5-4	CASSMTSVNEQFF	TGTGCCAGCAGCATGACTAGCGTTAATGAGCAGTTCTTC
TRBJ1-5	-	-	TRBV6-1	CASSLTGNQPQHF	TGTGCCAGCAGCCTGACAGGTAATCAGCCCCAGCATTTT
TRBJ2-5	TRBD1	few	TRBV5-6	CASSFGDRGQETQYF	TGTGCCAGCAGCTTCGGAGACAGGGGTCAAGAGACCCAGTACTTC
TRBJ1-6	-	-	TRBV7-2	CASSGQAYNSPLHF	TGTGCCAGCAGCGGTCAAGCTTATAATTCACCCCTCCACTTT
TRBJ2-5	-	-	TRBV1	CTSSQEGPGGAPTQYF	TGCACCAGCAGCCAAGAAGGTCCAGGCGGGGCCCCGACCCAGTACTTC
TRBJ1-2	-	few	TRBV7-8	CASSSRGYGYTF	TGTGCCAGCAGCTCCCGGGGTTATGGCTACACCTTC
TRBJ1-5	-	-	TRBV6-1	CASTEQTGSNQPQHF	TGTGCCAGCACCGAACAGACAGGCTCGAATCAGCCCCAGCATTTT
TRBJ1-1	-	-	TRBV30	CAWSDGGPRAFF	TGTGCCTGGAGCGACGGGGGGCCCAGGGCTTTCTTT
TRBJ2-4	-	-	TRBV7-8	CASSPRQWRNIQYF	TGTGCCAGCAGCCCTCGACAGTGGCGGAACATTCAGTACTTC
TRBJ2-7	TRBD1	few	TRBV19	CASSTGQGRNEQYF	TGTGCCAGTAGTACCGGACAGGGTCGGAACGAGCAGTACTTC
TRBJ2-5	TRBD2	-	TRBV5-6	CASSLRVAGGETQYF	TGTGCCAGCAGCTTGCGGGTAGCGGGAGGTGAGACCCAGTACTTC
TRBJ2-3	TRBD2	-	TRBV29-1	CSVEAPASGGGPSQYF	TGCAGCGTTGAGGCCCCGGCGAGCGGGGGGGGGCCCTCGCAGTATTTT
TRBJ2-1	-	-	TRBV10-3	CAVRGLDNEQFF	TGTGCCGTGCGGGGGCTTGACAATGAGCAGTTCTTC
TRBJ1-4	-	-	TRBV28	CASSSPGHPATNEKLFF	TGTGCCAGCAGTTCACCGGGACACCCCGCAACTAATGAAAAACTGTTTTTT
TRBJ2-3	TRBD1	-	TRBV2	CASRVGTVGSDTQYF	TGTGCCAGCAGAGTCGGGACAGTTGGTTCAGATACGCAGTATTTT
TRBJ1-4	-	-	TRBV9	CASSVAGTNEKLFF	TGTGCCAGCAGCGTCGCAGGGACTAATGAAAAACTGTTTTTT
TRBJ1-2	-	-	TRBV7-7	CASSLRRSSDYGYTF	TGTGCCAGCAGCCTCCGGAGGTCGTCGGACTATGGCTACACCTTC
TRBJ2-5	TRBD1	few	TRBV7-7	CATGQEETQYF	TGTGCGACCGGACAGGAGGAGACCCAGTACTTC
TRBJ1-5	-	few	TRBV18	CASSSQGDQPQHF	TGTGCCAGCTCAAGCCAGGGCGATCAGCCCCAGCATTTT
TRBJ1-2	-	-	TRBV5-1	CASSLEAGQSYGYTF	TGCGCCAGCAGCTTGGAAGCAGGACAGAGCTATGGCTACACCTTC
TRBJ2-5	-	few	TRBV6-4	CASSEGASPGQTQYF	TGTGCCAGCAGTGAGGGAGCATCCCCAGGACAGACCCAGTACTTC
TRBJ2-2	-	-	TRBV5-1	CASTRDTYTGELFF	TGCGCCAGCACCAGGGACACCTACACCGGGGAGCTGTTTTTT
TRBJ1-1	-	-	TRBV29-1	CSVNMNTEAFF	TGCAGCGTAAATATGAACACTGAAGCTTTCTTT
TRBJ1-2	TRBD1	-	TRBV5-1	CASSANRGGTYGYTF	TGCGCCAGCAGCGCCAACAGGGGAGGTACCTATGGCTACACCTTC
TRBJ2-5	TRBD1	-	TRBV7-3	CASSLTGGNQETQYF	TGTGCCAGCAGCTTGACAGGGGGAAATCAGGAGACCCAGTACTTC
TRBJ1-3	TRBD1	-	TRBV7-2	CASSLRGQGFSVVYF	TGTGCCAGCAGCTTAAGGGGACAGGGTTTTTCCGTTGTATATTTT
TRBJ1-1	TRBD1	-	TRBV5-6	CASSTSGQGNTEAFF	TGTGCCAGCAGCACCTCGGGACAGGGGAACACTGAAGCTTTCTTT
TRBJ2-5	-	few	TRBV27	CASSLAGATQYF	TGTGCCAGCAGTTTAGCGGGGGCGACCCAGTACTTC
TRBJ2-1	TRBD2	-	TRBV19	CASSSGTSGGSSYNEQFF	TGTGCCAGTAGTTCAGGGACTAGCGGGGGTAGCTCCTACAATGAGCAGTTCTTC
TRBJ1-3	-	-	TRBV5-1	CASSLEAGIGGNTIYF	TGCGCCAGCAGCTTGGAAGCGGGGATAGGTGGAAACACCATATATTTT
TRBJ2-7	TRBD1	-	TRBV27	CASKRTGNSYEQYF	TGTGCCAGCAAAAGGACAGGGAACTCCTACGAGCAGTACTTC
TRBJ1-2	-	-	TRBV5-6	CASSGGGGHYGYTF	TGTGCCAGCAGCGGCGGGGGGGGGCACTATGGCTACACCTTC